The 10 T cell receptor beta chains below come from one sample, sequenced in a study of blood T cell repertoires in COVID-19. Clones were sequenced by immunoSEQ multiplex PCR, and TCRdb holds only the in-frame ones, with some missing. The sample holds about 160,000 clones, roughly nine tenths seen once. The sample was peripheral blood. Receptors originate from a woman aged 70-85 years with acute or convalescent COVID-19.

The chain employs TRBV12-5 and TRBJ2-5; 12 nucleotides align to TRBD2. Germline CDR1 is LGHNT and CDR2 is FRNRAP. The CDR3 covers 14 residues. The V gene end was trimmed by 7 bases and the J gene end by 7 bases; junction bases not matched to a gene: 7. CDR3 nucleotide sequence: TGTGCTAGTGCCCCGGGACTAGCGGGTGGGACCCAGTACTTC. Protein sequence: CASAPGLAGGTQYF.

The rearrangement joins TRBV3-1 (or the pseudogene TRBV3-2) to TRBJ1-5; D gene ambiguous. The germline V and J ends were trimmed by 1 base and 4 bases, with 11 bases remaining between them. Germline lookup yields CDR1 LGHDT and CDR2 YNNKEL (reference sequence). This CDR3 spans 15 amino acids. The DNA for the CDR3 is TGTGCCAGCAGCCAAGGTCCAGGTTTAAATCAGCCCCAGCATTTT. Translating gives CASSQGPGLNQPQHF.

The chain is built from TRBV3-1 (or the pseudogene TRBV3-2) and TRBJ2-1; no reliable D call. CDR3 length equals 12 residues. Germline assignment: CDR1 LGHDT and CDR2 YNNKEL (reference sequence). Trimming shortened V by 5 bases and J by 6 bases, and 8 bases separated the two germline ends. This chain's CDR3 is CASSARGNEQFF. In nucleotides, the CDR3 is TGTGCCAGCAGCGCGCGTGGCAATGAGCAGTTCTTC.

The gene calls are TRBV19 and TRBJ2-5, with 8 bases lining up with TRBD1. Germline trimming cut 9 bases from V and 5 bases from J; bases unmatched to any gene: 11. The CDR3 runs 14 residues. The germline CDR1 and CDR2 sequences are LNHDA and SQIVND (reference sequence). The CDR3: CASRDRGRGETQYF. The DNA for the CDR3 is TGTGCCAGCCGCGACAGGGGTCGAGGGGAGACCCAGTACTTC.

This clone was seen only a few times. Within the sample, other DNA sequences also encode this same CDR3. The V call is TRBV7-8, the J call TRBJ1-5; D perhaps matches TRBD1 (6 bases). CDR1 and CDR2 from the germline V gene are SGHVS and FQNEAQ. Trimming took 1 base from V and 4 from J, leaving 11 bases between them. The length of the CDR3 is 15 residues. The CDR3 region is CASSLGARGNQPQHF. In DNA, the CDR3 is TGTGCCAGCAGCTTAGGAGCCAGGGGAAATCAGCCCCAGCATTTT.

The gene calls are TRBV27 and TRBJ1-2; weak D call: TRBD1 (5 bases). V dropped 2 bases and J dropped 8 bases, with 12 bases sitting between them. This CDR3 has 13 residues. Germline CDR1 reads MNHEY; CDR2 reads SMNVEV (reference sequence). Written as DNA, the CDR3 is TGTGCCAGCAGTTTAGGGCAGGGCACGGGCTACACCTTC. Encoded protein: CASSLGQGTGYTF.

This rearrangement joins TRBV6-5 to TRBJ2-4; perhaps TRBD1 as D (6 bases). CDR3 length: 14 residues. Germline V CDR1 and CDR2: MNHEY, SVGAGI. The ends were cut back, 0 bases at V and 3 bases at J, with 6 bases in the middle. The CDR3 DNA reads as TGTGCCAGCAGTTACTCCAGGGGCAAAAACATTCAGTACTTC. Translation: CASSYSRGKNIQYF.

V usage is TRBV7-9 and J usage is TRBJ1-5, with D possibly TRBD1 on 6 matching bases. Trimming removed 4 bases at V and 4 bases at J, with 23 bases between. The CDR3 runs to 18 residues. Germline CDR1 is SEHNR and CDR2 is FQNEAQ (reference sequence). The CDR3 sequence: CASSYTHRRTGFNQPQHF. CDR3 coding DNA: TGTGCCAGCAGCTATACGCACCGTCGAACAGGGTTTAATCAGCCCCAGCATTTT. Complete variable domain (other parts from reference TRBV7-9 and TRBJ1-5): DTGVSQNPRHKITKRGQNVTFRCDPISEHNRLYWYRQTLGQGPEFLTYFQNEAQLEKSRLLSDRFSAERPKGSFSTLEIQRTEQGDSAMYLCASSYTHRRTGFNQPQHFGDGTRLSIL.

The chain uses TRBV18 and TRBJ2-3; D possibly corresponds to TRBD2 (5 bases). The V gene lost 1 base and the J gene lost 4 bases, with 9 bases spanning the gap. From germline, CDR1 is KGHSH and CDR2 LQKENI. The length of the CDR3 is 14 residues. The CDR3 loop reads CASSPQRAPDTQYF. The CDR3 nucleotides read TGTGCCAGCTCACCACAGAGGGCCCCAGATACGCAGTATTTT.

The chain carries TRBV29-1 and TRBJ1-4, with unresolved D. Per the germline V gene, CDR1 is SQVTM and CDR2 is ANQGSEA. Trimming removed 4 bases at V and 7 bases at J, with 10 bases between. This CDR3 has 12 residues. CDR3 residues: CSVAGYGEKLFF. In DNA, the CDR3 is TGCAGCGTTGCCGGGTATGGTGAAAAACTGTTTTTT.